This T cell receptor beta chain was profiled in a study of blood T cell repertoires in COVID-19. This clone has only a few counts. V lost 3 bases to trimming and J lost 5 bases; unmatched junction nucleotides: 6. Germline CDR1 is LGHNA and CDR2 is YNFKEQ. The CDR3 totals 15 residues. Clones were read by immunoSEQ multiplex PCR, and TCRdb kept only the in-frame ones, dropping some. The data hold about 210,000 clones, with around four fifths observed a single time. This sequence originates from a man aged 40-55 years who had recovered from COVID-19. The chain carries TRBV4-2 and TRBJ1-1; 10 bases match TRBD1. What was sequenced was PBMCs or T cells enriched from blood (not recorded which). CDR3 DNA: TGTGCCAGCAGCCACCTGAGGACAGGGGGGACTGAAGCTTTCTTT. It yields the protein CASSHLRTGGTEAFF.